The source of this T cell receptor (beta chain) is a study of blood T cell repertoires in COVID-19. Background on the study: Samples came from the United States, Italy and Spain, spanning acute and convalescent COVID-19. PBMCs, B-cell-depleted T cells, or T cells provided the cDNA or gDNA that made up the material.

Authors' methods: The assay estimated nucleated cells by amplifying reference gene primers. Libraries were prepared by immunoSEQ multiplex PCR; TCRdb keeps only in-frame clonotypes and omits some of them. Clone size and V and J calls were adopted from that table, with D and trimming inferred from the DNA. Here the sample spans 25,000 or so clones, 83% being singletons. This receptor was taken from a human donor in a cohort sampled during active COVID-19. Sequenced: peripheral blood.

The CDR3 spells CASSVKGAWHQETQYF. The DNA for the CDR3 is TGTGCCAGCAGCGTTAAGGGGGCTTGGCACCAAGAGACCCAGTACTTC. This rearrangement joins TRBV5-6 to TRBJ2-5, with TRBD1 identical over 7 bases. CDR1 is SGHDT, CDR2 YYEEEE, per germline. V was pared by 4 bases and J by 0 bases, with 9 bases of the junction left unmatched. The CDR3 consists of 16 residues. The full variable domain, its missing parts supplied by reference TRBV5-6 and TRBJ2-5, is DAGVTQSPTHLIKTRGQQVTLRCSPKSGHDTVSWYQQALGQGPQFIFQYYEEEERQRGNFPDRFSGHQFPNYSSELNVNALLLGDSALYLCASSVKGAWHQETQYFGPGTRLLVL.